This T cell receptor (beta chain) was sequenced during a study of T cells in Graves' hyperthyroidism and ophthalmopathy. Patients were excluded for uncontrolled infection, other autoimmune disease, pregnancy or lactation. From RNA transcripts, TCR beta CDR3 regions were amplified. An initial round of RT-PCR targeting the TCR CDR3 relied on the HTBI primer set. In TCRdb, the multiplex PCR reads were re-called with MiXCR into one record per CDR3 protein. The repertoire has about 360,000 distinct CDR3 sequences, approximately 25% of them found once; the top ten carry around 79%. The receptor was isolated from a man aged 45-65 years with Graves' hyperthyroidism. The sample was blood.

The DNA of the CDR3 is TGTGCCTGGAGTGGTGGGGAGACTAGCGGGACCTACAATGAGCAGTTCTTC. Its translation is CAWSGGETSGTYNEQFF. This chain links TRBV30 with TRBJ2-1; 11 bases match TRBD2. The junction had 7 bases not matched to a gene; V was cut back by 1 base and J by 2 bases. Germline V CDR1 and CDR2: GTSNPN, SVGIG (reference sequence). This CDR3 region has 17 residues.